The 26 T cell receptor beta chains reported below all come from one sample, sequenced in a study of CD8 T cells in ankylosing spondylitis. From the 5' RACE reads, TCRdb called clonotypes with MiXCR, one entry per CDR3 protein. The profile shows about 69,000 distinct CDR3 sequences, 5.3% of them singletons. The sequenced sample consisted of blood, either unsorted or a sorted T cell fraction (not recorded which). These TCRs come from a male donor with ankylosing spondylitis or in good health (not recorded which).

This clonotype was counted at least ten times. CDR3: CASSWAQGAGLKGYTF. The CDR3 DNA sequence: TGTGCCAGCAGTTGGGCACAGGGGGCAGGATTGAAAGGCTACACCTTC. The chain employs TRBV27 and TRBJ1-2; 9 bases map to TRBD1. The V gene end was trimmed by 4 bases and the J gene end by 8 bases; junction bases not matched to a gene: 14. This CDR3 has 16 amino acids. CDR1 and CDR2 from the germline V gene are MNHEY and SMNVEV (reference sequence).

This clonotype was detected many times. The chain recombines TRBV20-1 with TRBJ2-1; 10 bases are shared with TRBD1. This CDR3 region has 16 residues. Trimming removed 3 bases from V and 2 bases from J; junction bases left unmatched: 7. CDR1 DFQATT and CDR2 SNEGSKA come from the germline V gene (reference sequence). CDR3 residues: CSARAPGTGAYNEQFF. CDR3 nucleotide sequence: TGCAGTGCTAGGGCTCCCGGGACAGGGGCCTACAATGAGCAGTTCTTC.

This clonotype occurred many times. This chain joins TRBV5-1 and TRBJ2-2; TRBD1 matches at 7 bases. J was trimmed by 4 bases and V by 4 bases; bases with no gene match: 7. The CDR3 has 15 residues. In germline, CDR1 is SGHRS, CDR2 YFSETQ. The CDR3 sequence: CASSRGAGGTGELFF. Written as DNA, the CDR3 is TGCGCCAGCAGCCGAGGGGCAGGGGGCACCGGGGAGCTGTTTTTT.

This clonotype was detected a few times. This rearrangement joins TRBV7-2 to TRBJ2-3, with no clear D. With 5 bases removed from V and 0 bases from J, the gap between germline ends came to 12 bases. Per germline, CDR1 SGHTA and CDR2 FQGNSA. The CDR3 runs 15 residues. CDR3 DNA: TGTGCCAGCAGCATCGACTTCTCTAGCACAGATACGCAGTATTTT. Protein sequence: CASSIDFSSTDTQYF.

This clonotype was seen repeatedly, ten times or more. This chain joins TRBV11-2 and TRBJ1-4; D is possibly TRBD1 (6 bases). The CDR3 extends over 14 amino acids. V lost 1 base and J 8 bases, leaving 11 bases between the germline ends. The germline gives CDR1 SGHAT, CDR2 FQNNGV. The CDR3 sequence: CASSLVQGLEKLFF. The CDR3 bases are TGTGCCAGCAGCTTAGTACAGGGTTTGGAAAAACTGTTTTTT.

Many counts were recorded for this clonotype. The chain recombines TRBV11-2 with TRBJ2-7; D remains unclear. The CDR3 is made up of 13 amino acids. The V and J ends lost 1 base and 3 bases respectively, with 7 bases between them. The germline gives CDR1 SGHAT, CDR2 FQNNGV. The CDR3 here is CASSLGALYEQYF. CDR3 DNA sequence: TGTGCCAGCAGCTTAGGGGCCCTCTACGAGCAGTACTTC.

This clonotype was picked up many times. The chain employs TRBV12-1 and TRBJ2-3; the table's D call TRBD2 went unverified against the DNA. TRBV12-1 is given as a pseudogene. The CDR3 runs 13 residues. DNA for the CDR3: TGTGCCAGCAGCTGGAGGAGCGCAGATACGCAGTATTTT. It yields the protein CASSWRSADTQYF.

Ten or more counts support this clonotype. This sequence joins TRBV12-3 or TRBV12-4 and TRBJ1-1; 7 bases are shared with TRBD1. J gave up 4 bases and V 6 bases, and 8 bases lay outside the gene matches. The CDR3 contains 14 residues. The CDR3: CASSPPPGGTEAFF. CDR3 sequence (DNA): TGTGCCAGCAGCCCCCCCCCAGGGGGCACTGAAGCTTTCTTT.

This clonotype was counted at least ten times. The rearrangement joins TRBV5-1 to TRBJ2-3; tentatively, D is TRBD1 (6 bases). CDR3 length equals 16 residues. V was trimmed by 3 bases and J by 0 bases, leaving 14 bases between them. CDR1 SGHRS and CDR2 YFSETQ come from the germline V gene. CDR3 nucleotide sequence: TGCGCCAGCAGCTCAGGGACAACAACTAGCACAGATACGCAGTATTTT. Residues: CASSSGTTTSTDTQYF.

Turning to this clonotype: Being one base from a much bigger clone, this may be a read error. The V and J genes are TRBV6-2 or TRBV6-3 and TRBJ2-1, with D perhaps matching TRBD2 (7 bases). V dropped 5 bases and J dropped 6 bases, with 14 bases sitting between them. CDR1 is MNHEY and CDR2 is SVGEGT in the germline V gene. CDR3 length: 14 residues. CDR3 bases: TGTGCCAGCAGTAGGGGGGGCACAAGCAATGAGCAGTTCTTC. Its protein product is CASSRGGTSNEQFF.

In its sample, this clonotype was seen many times. The chain is built from TRBV3-1 and TRBJ2-7; weak D call: TRBD2 (5 bases). There are 13 residues in the CDR3. Germline V gene data show CDR1 as LGHDT and CDR2 as YNNKEL (reference sequence). Trimming cost V 3 bases and J 2 bases, with 8 bases left between them. The CDR3 DNA reads as TGTGCCAGCAGCCACGGGAAGACCTACGAGCAGTACTTC. It is translated as CASSHGKTYEQYF.

This clonotype was seen many times. This chain connects TRBV7-2 to TRBJ1-1, with a weak D call TRBD1 (6 bases). Germline V gene sequence: CDR1 SGHTA, CDR2 FQGNSA. The CDR3 runs to 14 residues. Trimming pared 5 bases from V and 0 bases from J, leaving 10 bases between. As DNA, the CDR3 is TGTGCCAGCAGCCCACAGGGAATGAACACTGAAGCTTTCTTT. Encoded protein: CASSPQGMNTEAFF.

At least ten counts were recorded for this clonotype. The V gene is TRBV18, the J gene TRBJ1-5; no firm D call. CDR1 is KGHSH, CDR2 LQKENI, per germline. The CDR3 totals 15 residues. Trimming left V 2 bases short and J 0 bases short, with 8 bases between. The CDR3: CASSPSGISNQPQHF. The CDR3 DNA sequence: TGTGCCAGCTCACCATCCGGGATTAGCAATCAGCCCCAGCATTTT.

This clonotype was found many times. The V gene is TRBV5-1, the J gene TRBJ2-7; D is unresolved. CDR1 is SGHRS, CDR2 YFSETQ, per germline. CDR3 size: 12 residues. V was pared by 1 base and J by 3 bases, with 5 bases between. CDR3 loop: CASSLKGYEQYF. CDR3 in DNA: TGCGCCAGCAGCTTGAAGGGCTACGAGCAGTACTTC.

The sample holds many counts of this clonotype. The chain combines TRBV20-1 with TRBJ2-2; no reliable D call. The V and J ends lost 0 bases and 0 bases respectively, with 14 bases between them. This CDR3 spans 17 amino acids. Germline loops: CDR1 DFQATT, CDR2 SNEGSKA (reference sequence). The CDR3 sequence is CSARDRLKGANTGELFF. In nucleotides, the CDR3 is TGCAGTGCTAGAGATCGTCTTAAGGGCGCGAACACCGGGGAGCTGTTTTTT.

This clonotype was found many times. Written as DNA, the CDR3 is TGTGCCAGCAGCTCCCAGTGGGGGGATAGCAATCAGCCCCAGCATTTT. Protein sequence: CASSSQWGDSNQPQHF. This chain joins TRBV7-9 and TRBJ1-5, with D possibly matching TRBD1 (5 bases). The V end lost 4 bases, the J end lost 0 bases, and 13 bases lay between the germline ends. From germline, CDR1 is SEHNR and CDR2 FQNEAQ (reference sequence). This CDR3 contains 16 residues.

This clonotype came up many times. The chain couples TRBV27 to TRBJ2-7, with D perhaps TRBD2 (5 bases). Germline V gene lookup returns CDR1 MNHEY and CDR2 SMNVEV (reference sequence). V shed 10 bases and J shed 2 bases, with 15 bases lying between them. The CDR3 has 13 amino acids. The CDR3 reads CATSAGGPYEQYF. The CDR3 DNA is TGTGCCACCTCGGCCGGAGGCCCCTACGAGCAGTACTTC.

This clonotype was seen only a few times. This chain joins TRBV3-1 and TRBJ2-2, with D uncertain. The ends were cut back, 5 bases at V and 5 bases at J, with 9 bases in the middle. In germline, CDR1 is LGHDT, CDR2 YNNKEL (reference sequence). This CDR3 has 13 amino acids. CDR3 DNA sequence: TGTGCCAGCAGCTACGCCCGGACCGGGGAGCTGTTTTTT. It translates to CASSYARTGELFF. Full variable domain (outside the CDR3, taken from reference TRBV3-1 and TRBJ2-2): DTAVSQTPKYLVTQMGNDKSIKCEQNLGHDTMYWYKQDSKKFLKIMFSYNNKELIINETVPNRFSPKSPDKAHLNLHINSLELGDSAVYFCASSYARTGELFFGEGSRLTVL.

This clonotype was counted ten times or more. The CDR3 nucleotides read TGTGCCAGCAATTTGGTTGGAAACACCATATATTTT. This encodes CASNLVGNTIYF. The chain couples TRBV12-3 or TRBV12-4 to TRBJ1-3; D not certain. The CDR3 is made up of 12 amino acids. V lost 7 bases and J lost 3, with 7 bases in between.

This clonotype was observed at least ten times. The rearrangement links TRBV5-1 to TRBJ2-1; 8 bases fit TRBD2. The V gene end was trimmed by 0 bases and the J gene end by 0 bases; junction bases not matched to a gene: 8. The CDR3 is made up of 18 amino acids. CDR1 and CDR2 (germline): SGHRS, YFSETQ. The CDR3 here is CASSLVGAGVSSYNEQFF. The CDR3 nucleotides read TGCGCCAGCAGCTTGGTTGGAGCGGGGGTTTCCTCCTACAATGAGCAGTTCTTC.

The table lists this clonotype with many counts. This chain connects TRBV2 to TRBJ1-5; D gene uncertain. This CDR3 comprises 12 residues. V gave up 6 bases and J gave up 4 bases, with 7 bases separating them. From germline, CDR1 is SNHLY and CDR2 FYNNEI. The CDR3 bases are TGTGCCAGCAGCGCGCCTAATCAGCCCCAGCATTTT. Its translation: CASSAPNQPQHF.

This clonotype was seen many times. The rearrangement joins TRBV18 to TRBJ2-4; D might be TRBD1 (5 bases). The length of the CDR3 is 15 residues. Germline-derived CDR1 and CDR2 are KGHSH and LQKENI. V was cut by 1 base and J by 0 bases, with 7 bases left in between. CDR3 loop: CASSPRQGAKNIQYF. Written as DNA, the CDR3 is TGTGCCAGCTCACCACGCCAGGGAGCCAAAAACATTCAGTACTTC. Full variable domain (missing parts from reference TRBV18 and TRBJ2-4): NAGVMQNPRHLVRRRGQEARLRCSPMKGHSHVYWYRQLPEEGLKFMVYLQKENIIDESGMPKERFSAEFPKEGPSILRIQQVVRGDSAAYFCASSPRQGAKNIQYFGAGTRLSVL.

Only a few counts were recorded for this clonotype. The chain combines TRBV11-2 with TRBJ1-3; D call uncertain. The length of the CDR3 is 12 residues. The V gene's germline CDR1 is SGHAT and CDR2 FQNNGV. V was pared by 3 bases and J by 4 bases, with 4 bases between. The CDR3 nucleotides read TGTGCCAGCAGCTTCGACGGAAACACCATATATTTT. Translating gives CASSFDGNTIYF.

The V call is TRBV18, the J call TRBJ2-5; D unclear. The CDR3 length is 12 residues. Germline CDR1 is KGHSH and CDR2 is LQKENI. Trimming removed 5 bases at V and 1 base at J, with 5 bases between. CDR3 amino acids: CASSAVQETQYF. CDR3 coding DNA: TGTGCCAGCTCAGCGGTCCAAGAGACCCAGTACTTC.

This clonotype was observed many times. The chain links TRBV20-1 to TRBJ2-1; 9 nucleotides agree with TRBD2. The CDR3 has 16 residues. The V gene end was trimmed by 0 bases and the J gene end by 13 bases; junction bases not matched to a gene: 16. Germline assignment: CDR1 DFQATT and CDR2 SNEGSKA (reference sequence). CDR3 DNA sequence: TGCAGTGCTAGAGATGGGGGTAGCGGGGGTTCCCTCGGCCAGTTCTTC. Its translation is CSARDGGSGGSLGQFF.

This clonotype was recorded many times. The chain combines TRBV15 with TRBJ2-5, with unresolved D. The germline gives CDR1 LNHNV, CDR2 YYDKDF (reference sequence). Trimming cost V 8 bases and J 5 bases, with 15 bases left between them. The CDR3 has 13 residues. In DNA form, the CDR3 reads TGTGCCACCGGCAACTATATGAGGGAGACCCAGTACTTC. Translating it yields CATGNYMRETQYF.